The 9 T cell receptor beta chains below were found in one sample sequenced in a study of cytotoxic CD8 clonotypes in ibrutinib-treated CLL. TCRdb's table, derived via immunoSEQ multiplex PCR, lists solely in-frame clones and lacks some. In the table there are 150,000 or so clones, about four fifths of which are singletons. The material sequenced was PBMCs, taken after 24 months of ibrutinib treatment. Source of these receptors: a human donor with chronic lymphocytic leukemia.

For the CDR3, the DNA is TGCGCCAGCAGCCCAGGACAGGGGGGGAAAACGTACACTGAAGCTTTCTTT. Its protein is CASSPGQGGKTYTEAFF. The rearrangement links TRBV4-3 to TRBJ1-1; 10 bases are a match to TRBD1. The CDR3 has 17 residues. Germline values: CDR1 LGHNA, CDR2 YSLEER. The V segment lost 4 bases and the J segment 3 bases; nucleotides outside the gene matches: 11.

The chain joins TRBV7-9 to TRBJ2-3, with 8 bases aligning to TRBD1. This CDR3 is 15 amino acids long. CDR1 and CDR2 from the germline V gene are SEHNR and FQNEAQ (reference sequence). V gave up 3 bases and J gave up 5 bases; unmatched junction bases: 7. As DNA, the CDR3 is TGTGCCAGCAGCTTCGTGCAGGGGGCCGAAGATACGCAGTATTTT. Translation: CASSFVQGAEDTQYF.

The chain combines TRBV30 with TRBJ2-1, with TRBD2 matching 12 bases. From germline, CDR1 is GTSNPN and CDR2 SVGIG (reference sequence). The J segment lost 2 bases and the V segment lost 3 bases, leaving 8 bases of the junction unmatched. This CDR3 contains 17 residues. The chain's CDR3 is CAWRSLAGGQAYNEQFF. CDR3 DNA sequence: TGTGCCTGGAGGTCCCTAGCGGGAGGGCAGGCCTACAATGAGCAGTTCTTC.

V is TRBV5-6 and J is TRBJ1-1, with 7 nucleotides matching TRBD1. This CDR3 has 14 residues. V lost 5 bases to trimming and J lost 1 base; unmatched junction nucleotides: 5. From germline, CDR1 is SGHDT and CDR2 YYEEEE. In nucleotides, the CDR3 is TGTGCCAGCAGTGCCGGGACAGCGAACACTGAAGCTTTCTTT. Translating it yields CASSAGTANTEAFF.

The chain employs TRBV7-2 and TRBJ2-1, with 12 bases aligning to TRBD2. Germline V gene data show CDR1 as SGHTA and CDR2 as FQGNSA. This CDR3 comprises 13 residues. V shed 8 bases, J shed 10 bases, and the junction held 6 bases outside the gene matches. CDR3 in DNA: TGTGCCAGCTCTAGCGGGGGGGCAAAAGAGCAGTTCTTC. Translation gives CASSSGGAKEQFF.

The rearrangement uses TRBV29-1 and TRBJ1-1; 7 bases are shared with TRBD1. The ends lost 6 bases at V and 6 bases at J; junction bases unmatched: 10. CDR1 is SQVTM, CDR2 ANQGSEA, per germline. This CDR3 region has 13 residues. The CDR3 bases are TGCAGCGTACCGACAGGGCGTTGGTCTGAAGCTTTCTTT. This codes for CSVPTGRWSEAFF.

V usage is TRBV5-1 and J usage is TRBJ1-4; D ambiguous. CDR3 size: 13 residues. Trimming stripped 4 bases from V and 8 bases from J, with 12 bases between. Germline CDR1 and CDR2: SGHRS and YFSETQ. The CDR3 is CASSREGKEKLFF. As DNA, the CDR3 is TGCGCCAGCAGCCGAGAGGGAAAAGAAAAACTGTTTTTT.

The table lists this clone with a few counts. The chain has TRBV27 and TRBJ2-3; 8 nucleotides agree with TRBD1. The CDR3 is 15 residues long. CDR1 is MNHEY, CDR2 SMNVEV, per germline (reference sequence). V gave up 5 bases and J gave up 8 bases; unmatched junction bases: 12. DNA of the CDR3: TGTGCCAGCAGTGACCACAGGGGGTCCACATCTACGCAGTATTTT. Its translation is CASSDHRGSTSTQYF.

The chain carries TRBV6-6 and TRBJ2-1; D is undetermined. The V end was cut by 8 bases, the J end by 0 bases, with 11 bases between. Looked up from germline, CDR1 is MNHNY and CDR2 is SVGAGI (reference sequence). This CDR3 comprises 14 residues. CDR3 loop: CASCLTSSYNEQFF. DNA for the CDR3: TGTGCCAGCTGCCTAACCAGCTCCTACAATGAGCAGTTCTTC.